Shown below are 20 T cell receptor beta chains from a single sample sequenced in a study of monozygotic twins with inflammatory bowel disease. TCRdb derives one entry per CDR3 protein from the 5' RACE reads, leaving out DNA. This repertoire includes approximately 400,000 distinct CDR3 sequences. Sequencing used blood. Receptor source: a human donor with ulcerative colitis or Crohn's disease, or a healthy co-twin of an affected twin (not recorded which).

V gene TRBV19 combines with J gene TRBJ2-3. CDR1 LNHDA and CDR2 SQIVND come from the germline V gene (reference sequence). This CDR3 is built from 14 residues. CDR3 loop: CASSNGVSTDTQYF. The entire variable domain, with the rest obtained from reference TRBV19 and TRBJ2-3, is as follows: DGGITQSPKYLFRKEGQNVTLSCEQNLNHDAMYWYRQDPGQGLRLIYYSQIVNDFQKGDIAEGYSVSREKKESFPLTVTSAQKNPTAFYLCASSNGVSTDTQYFGPGTRLTVL.

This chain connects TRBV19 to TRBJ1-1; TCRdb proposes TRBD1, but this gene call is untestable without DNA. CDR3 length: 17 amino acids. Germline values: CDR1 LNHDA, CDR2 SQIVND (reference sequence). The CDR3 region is CASSIGGRGSQNTEAFF.

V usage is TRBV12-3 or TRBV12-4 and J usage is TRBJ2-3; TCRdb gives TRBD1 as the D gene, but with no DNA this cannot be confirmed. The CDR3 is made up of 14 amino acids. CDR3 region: CASSDGTGVYTQYF.

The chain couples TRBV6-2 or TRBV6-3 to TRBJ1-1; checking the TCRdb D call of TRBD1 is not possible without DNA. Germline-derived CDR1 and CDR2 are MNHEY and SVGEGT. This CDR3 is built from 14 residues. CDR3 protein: CASSYLGAGTGAFF.

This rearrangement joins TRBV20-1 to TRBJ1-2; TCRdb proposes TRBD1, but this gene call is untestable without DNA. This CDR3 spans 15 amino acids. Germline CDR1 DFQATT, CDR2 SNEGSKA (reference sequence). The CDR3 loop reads CSARDSRADKYGYTF.

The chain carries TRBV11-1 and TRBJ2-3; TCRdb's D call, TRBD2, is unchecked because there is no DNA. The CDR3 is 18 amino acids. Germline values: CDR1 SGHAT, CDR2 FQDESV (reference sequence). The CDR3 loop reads CASSLPETSGGLADTQYF.

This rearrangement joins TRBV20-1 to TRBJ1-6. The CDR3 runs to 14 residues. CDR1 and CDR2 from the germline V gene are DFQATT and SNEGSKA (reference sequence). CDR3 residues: CSAMESSYNSPLHF.

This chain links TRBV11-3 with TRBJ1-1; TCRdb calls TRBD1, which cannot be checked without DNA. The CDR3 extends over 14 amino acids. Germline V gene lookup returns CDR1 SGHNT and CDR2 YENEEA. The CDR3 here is CASSCQGIRTEAFF.

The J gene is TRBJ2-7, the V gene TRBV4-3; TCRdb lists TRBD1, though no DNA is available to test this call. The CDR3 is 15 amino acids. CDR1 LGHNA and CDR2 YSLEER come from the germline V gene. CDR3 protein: CASSPGRQGTYEQYF.

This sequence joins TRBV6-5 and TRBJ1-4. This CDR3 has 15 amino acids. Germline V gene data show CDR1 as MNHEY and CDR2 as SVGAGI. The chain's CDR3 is CASSSGTTTNEKLFF.

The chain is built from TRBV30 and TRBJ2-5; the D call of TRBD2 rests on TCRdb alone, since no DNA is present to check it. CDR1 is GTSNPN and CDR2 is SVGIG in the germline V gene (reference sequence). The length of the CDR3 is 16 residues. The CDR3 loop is CAWLSAESGGQETQYF.

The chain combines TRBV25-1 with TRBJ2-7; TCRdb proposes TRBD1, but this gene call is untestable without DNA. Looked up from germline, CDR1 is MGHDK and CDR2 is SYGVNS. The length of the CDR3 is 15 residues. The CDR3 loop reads CASSESGTGPYEQYF.

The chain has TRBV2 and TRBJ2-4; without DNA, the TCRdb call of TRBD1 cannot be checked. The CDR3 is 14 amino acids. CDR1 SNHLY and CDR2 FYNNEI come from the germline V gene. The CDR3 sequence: CASTRDNQWNIQYF.

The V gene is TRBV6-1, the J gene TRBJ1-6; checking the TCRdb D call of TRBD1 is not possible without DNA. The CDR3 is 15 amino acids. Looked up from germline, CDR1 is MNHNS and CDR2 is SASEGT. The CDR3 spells CASSEAAGAERPLHF.

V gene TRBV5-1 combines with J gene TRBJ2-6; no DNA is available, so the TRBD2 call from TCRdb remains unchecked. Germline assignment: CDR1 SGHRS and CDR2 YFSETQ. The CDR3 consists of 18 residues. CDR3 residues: CASSLGGALRSGANVLTF.

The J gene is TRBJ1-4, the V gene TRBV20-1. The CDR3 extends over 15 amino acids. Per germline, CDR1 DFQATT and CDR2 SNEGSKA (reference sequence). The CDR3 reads CSARDIRTSNEKLFF.

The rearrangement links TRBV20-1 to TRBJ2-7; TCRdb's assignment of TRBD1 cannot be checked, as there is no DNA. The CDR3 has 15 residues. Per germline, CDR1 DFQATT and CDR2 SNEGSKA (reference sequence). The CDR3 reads CSARDDRGLWYEQYF.

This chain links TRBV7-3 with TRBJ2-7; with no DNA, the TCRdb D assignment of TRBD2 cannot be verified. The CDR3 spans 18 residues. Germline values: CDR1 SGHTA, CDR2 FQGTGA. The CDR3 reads CASSLRAPSASGGYEQYF. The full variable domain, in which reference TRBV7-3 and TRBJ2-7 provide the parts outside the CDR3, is GAGVSQTPSNKVTEKGKYVELRCDPISGHTALYWYRQSLGQGPEFLIYFQGTGAADDSGLPNDRFFAVRPEGSVSTLKIQRTERGDSAVYLCASSLRAPSASGGYEQYFGPGTRLTVT.

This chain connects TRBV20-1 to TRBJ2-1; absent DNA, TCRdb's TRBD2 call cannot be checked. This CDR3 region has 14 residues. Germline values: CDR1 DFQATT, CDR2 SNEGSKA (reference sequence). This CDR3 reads CSARDSGGYNEQFF.

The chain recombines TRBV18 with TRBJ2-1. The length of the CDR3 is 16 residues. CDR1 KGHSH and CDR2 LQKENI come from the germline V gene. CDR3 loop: CASSPPLVLNYNEQFF.